The 18 T cell receptor beta chains reported below all come from one sample, sequenced in a study of T cell responses to AZD1222 COVID-19 vaccine. Repertoires were generated with immunoSEQ multiplex PCR, while TCRdb's copy carries only in-frame clones and drops some. The sample lists some 120,000 clones, around 82% seen once, with 5.5% to 8% in the top ten. Source: peripheral blood, taken on day 0 of AZD1222 vaccination. These receptors came from an adult in good health.

The V gene is TRBV24-1, the J gene TRBJ1-5; 9 bases are a match to TRBD1. The CDR3 has 16 amino acids. Germline V lookup: CDR1 KGHDR, CDR2 SFDVKD. V shed 3 bases and J 2 bases; nucleotides not matched to a gene: 4. The DNA of the CDR3 is TGTGCCACCAGTGATCCCCGGACAGGGGGCAATCAGCCCCAGCATTTT. This encodes CATSDPRTGGNQPQHF.

This chain links TRBV4-1 with TRBJ1-4; 10 bases line up with TRBD1. With 6 bases clipped from V and 8 bases from J, the junction kept 9 bases outside the gene matches. The length of the CDR3 is 15 residues. CDR1 and CDR2 (germline): MGHRA, YSYEKL. CDR3 nucleotide sequence: TGCGCCAGCAGTAAGACAGGGGGCGGGGGAGAAAAACTGTTTTTT. The encoded protein is CASSKTGGGGEKLFF.

The chain employs TRBV27 and TRBJ2-7; no clear D. The length of the CDR3 is 16 residues. Trimming cost V 5 bases and J 0 bases, with 17 bases left between them. Germline CDR1 reads MNHEY; CDR2 reads SMNVEV (reference sequence). The CDR3 DNA reads as TGTGCCAGCAGTGGACCCTTGGGCGGAACCTCCTACGAGCAGTACTTC. Translating gives CASSGPLGGTSYEQYF.

The chain recombines TRBV12-5 with TRBJ1-1; D may be TRBD1 (5 bases). V shed 5 bases and J shed 0 bases, with 10 bases lying between them. The V gene's germline CDR1 is LGHNT and CDR2 FRNRAP. The CDR3 is 14 amino acids. In DNA, the CDR3 is TGTGCTAGTGGTCCCGGAGGGGTGAACACTGAAGCTTTCTTT. Amino acids: CASGPGGVNTEAFF.

This chain connects TRBV5-6 to TRBJ1-1, with 12 nucleotides matching TRBD1. The CDR3 is 13 residues long. After removal of 4 bases from V and 10 bases from J, the junction contained 5 bases not matched to a gene. Germline CDR1 and CDR2: SGHDT and YYEEEE. CDR3 nucleotide sequence: TGTGCCAGCAGCCGGGACAGGGGGCGAGGAGCTTTCTTT. It specifies CASSRDRGRGAFF.

The V gene is TRBV4-1, the J gene TRBJ1-2, with TRBD1 identical over 8 bases. CDR1 MGHRA and CDR2 YSYEKL come from the germline V gene. CDR3 length: 19 residues. V shed 2 bases, J shed 7 bases, and the junction held 21 bases outside the gene matches. The CDR3 here is CASSQLVRGRGPSGGGYTF. The DNA of the CDR3 is TGCGCCAGCAGCCAACTAGTCCGGGGCAGGGGGCCTTCGGGTGGTGGCTACACCTTC.

The V gene is TRBV5-6, the J gene TRBJ1-3; the D is unclear. Per germline, CDR1 SGHDT and CDR2 YYEEEE. This CDR3 comprises 15 residues. V was cut by 0 bases and J by 0 bases, with 7 bases left in between. In DNA form, the CDR3 reads TGTGCCAGCAGCTTGGCCGGGTTCTCTGGAAACACCATATATTTT. It specifies CASSLAGFSGNTIYF.

This chain joins TRBV2 and TRBJ2-7; 10 bases map to TRBD1. Germline V gene data show CDR1 as SNHLY and CDR2 as FYNNEI. The V gene end was trimmed by 5 bases and the J gene end by 7 bases; junction bases not matched to a gene: 20. The length of the CDR3 is 18 residues. The CDR3 here is CASSLFRFPGQGSNEQYF. In DNA form, the CDR3 reads TGTGCCAGCAGTTTATTCCGCTTTCCGGGACAGGGGTCTAATGAGCAGTACTTC.

This chain joins TRBV11-3 and TRBJ2-5; D remains ambiguous. The V gene's germline CDR1 is SGHNT and CDR2 YENEEA. The CDR3 runs to 13 residues. The V gene lost 3 bases and the J gene lost 7 bases, with 12 bases spanning the gap. CDR3 in amino acids: CASSFAPVRTQYF. CDR3 in DNA: TGTGCCAGCAGCTTTGCTCCGGTTCGGACCCAGTACTTC.

The count of this clone is one. The J gene is TRBJ1-2, the V gene TRBV12-3 or TRBV12-4, with a weak D call TRBD1 (6 bases). The CDR3 is 13 residues long. Between the trimmed V and J ends, which lost 4 bases and 4 bases, there was a span of 10 bases. Here the CDR3 reads CASSSGQSYGYTF. Here the CDR3 DNA reads TGTGCCAGCAGTTCCGGACAGTCCTATGGCTACACCTTC.

V and J are TRBV7-8 and TRBJ1-1, with D possibly being TRBD1 (5 bases). Germline CDR1 reads SGHVS; CDR2 reads FQNEAQ. CDR3 length equals 15 residues. Trimming cost V 5 bases and J 0 bases, with 13 bases left between them. The CDR3 sequence is CASSRYEGMNTEAFF. The CDR3 coding sequence is TGTGCCAGCAGCAGATATGAGGGGATGAACACTGAAGCTTTCTTT.

The chain couples TRBV28 to TRBJ1-5; possibly TRBD1 for D (6 bases). V dropped 10 bases and J dropped 7 bases, with 17 bases sitting between them. Germline assignment: CDR1 MDHEN and CDR2 SYDVKM. CDR3 size: 13 residues. Here the CDR3 DNA reads TGTGCCACAGCGCCAGGGGAAAGACAGCCCCAGCATTTT. This gives the protein CATAPGERQPQHF.

V usage is TRBV15 and J usage is TRBJ2-7; TRBD2 might be the D (6 bases). This CDR3 has 15 residues. V dropped 2 bases and J dropped 0 bases, with 11 bases sitting between them. Germline V gene data show CDR1 as LNHNV and CDR2 as YYDKDF (reference sequence). The CDR3 sequence: CATSRYRGSSYEQYF. DNA for the CDR3: TGTGCCACCAGCAGATACCGGGGGAGCTCCTACGAGCAGTACTTC.

The V and J genes are TRBV11-3 and TRBJ2-5; D is uncertain. V dropped 7 bases and J dropped 1 base, with 16 bases sitting between them. CDR1 and CDR2 (germline): SGHNT, YENEEA. This CDR3 region has 15 residues. The CDR3 DNA is TGTGCCAGCACCCCTGCCAACCCGTTCCAAGAGACCCAGTACTTC. This gives the protein CASTPANPFQETQYF.

The J gene is TRBJ2-7, the V gene TRBV27, with 7 bases identical to TRBD1. The CDR3 has 14 residues. Germline V gene sequence: CDR1 MNHEY, CDR2 SMNVEV (reference sequence). Trimming took 5 bases from V and 2 from J; bases not matched to a gene: 6. The CDR3 here is CASSDRDSTYEQYF. The CDR3 DNA reads as TGTGCCAGCAGTGACCGGGACAGTACCTACGAGCAGTACTTC.

This clone was counted only a few times. The chain is built from TRBV7-8 and TRBJ1-6; 7 nucleotides line up with TRBD1. Germline CDR1 is SGHVS and CDR2 is FQNEAQ. The V segment lost 1 base and the J segment 10 bases; nucleotides outside the gene matches: 7. CDR3 length equals 15 residues. The CDR3 protein is CASSLVQGPGSPLHF. DNA for the CDR3: TGTGCCAGCAGCTTAGTACAGGGGCCGGGCTCACCCCTCCACTTT. Full variable domain (rest looked up from reference TRBV7-8 and TRBJ1-6): GAGVSQSPRYKVAKRGQDVALRCDPISGHVSLFWYQQALGQGPEFLTYFQNEAQLDKSGLPSDRFFAERPEGSVSTLKIQRTQQEDSAVYLCASSLVQGPGSPLHFGNGTRLTVT.

The V and J genes are TRBV3-1 (or the pseudogene TRBV3-2) and TRBJ2-7; TRBD2 is a possible D gene (6 bases). Trimming left V 0 bases short and J 5 bases short, with 11 bases between. CDR1 and CDR2 from the germline V gene are LGHDT and YNNKEL (reference sequence). This CDR3 comprises 14 residues. As DNA, the CDR3 is TGTGCCAGCAGCCAAGATCGGGGGATCGACGAGCAGTACTTC. Protein product: CASSQDRGIDEQYF.

The rearrangement joins TRBV1 to TRBJ2-1; the D segment call TRBD2 is taken from the table without a DNA check. TRBV1 is noted as a pseudogene. This CDR3 has 14 residues. This CDR3 is CTSSVSGGLVEQFF. CDR3 coding DNA: TGCACCAGCAGCGTTTCGGGGGGGCTGGTTGAGCAGTTCTTC.